One sample yielded the 24 T cell receptor beta chains listed below, sequenced in a study of cytomegalovirus exposure and HLA in healthy donors. 13 Jbeta primers and 60 Vbeta primers were used for the PCR. TCRdb's copy holds only in-frame clones and misses some; the assay was immunoSEQ multiplex PCR. The table lists 50,000 to 70,000 clones, 70% to 75% of them singletons. Sequenced input: PBMCs. Source of these receptors: a man younger than 45 in good health and CMV-seropositive.

The rearrangement links TRBV6-5 to TRBJ1-2; D might be TRBD1 (5 bases). This CDR3 contains 14 residues. Trimming cost V 4 bases and J 4 bases, with 13 bases left between them. Germline V CDR1 and CDR2: MNHEY, SVGAGI. In DNA form, the CDR3 reads TGTGCCAGCAGTTCTCGACAGTCTATCTATGGCTACACCTTC. Its protein is CASSSRQSIYGYTF.

This chain connects TRBV7-2 to TRBJ1-2; D not certain. The V end was cut by 5 bases, the J end by 6 bases, with 4 bases between. Germline CDR1 is SGHTA and CDR2 is FQGNSA. This CDR3 contains 10 residues. The CDR3 bases are TGTGCCAGCAGCCCGGATGGCTACACCTTC. This sequence encodes CASSPDGYTF.

CDR3 sequence reads: CASTVDSVTYGYTF. The CDR3 DNA follows: TGCGCCAGCACGGTGGACTCCGTAACATATGGCTACACCTTC. The rearrangement links TRBV5-1 to TRBJ1-2; D call uncertain. The length of the CDR3 is 14 residues. V shed 6 bases and J shed 5 bases, with 17 bases lying between them. CDR1 is SGHRS and CDR2 is YFSETQ in the germline V gene.

The rearrangement uses TRBV11-2 and TRBJ2-7; D remains unclear. V lost 8 bases and J lost 3, with 11 bases in between. The CDR3 runs to 12 residues. Germline values: CDR1 SGHAT, CDR2 FQNNGV. CDR3: CASQGAYYEQYF. As DNA, the CDR3 is TGTGCCAGCCAAGGAGCTTACTACGAGCAGTACTTC.

This clone was observed a single time. The chain carries TRBV15 and TRBJ1-2; 10 positions agree with TRBD1. This CDR3 is 14 amino acids long. Germline loops: CDR1 LNHNV, CDR2 YYDKDF (reference sequence). V was clipped by 1 base and J by 8 bases; unmatched bases: 4. CDR3 residues: CATSRVDRGGGYTF. CDR3 sequence (DNA): TGTGCCACCAGCAGAGTGGACAGGGGGGGCGGCTACACCTTC.

CDR3 sequence: CASSAGGGSYGYTF. In nucleotides, the CDR3 is TGTGCCAGCAGCGCTGGGGGGGGTAGCTATGGCTACACCTTC. The chain joins TRBV7-9 to TRBJ1-2, with D maybe TRBD1 (5 bases). Germline V gene sequence: CDR1 SEHNR, CDR2 FQNEAQ (reference sequence). This CDR3 spans 14 amino acids. With 5 bases removed from V and 4 bases from J, the gap between germline ends came to 14 bases.

This chain uses TRBV6-6 with TRBJ2-2; the match to TRBD1 covers 9 bases. Germline lookup yields CDR1 MNHNY and CDR2 SVGAGI (reference sequence). V dropped 6 bases and J dropped 6; count of bases not matched to a gene: 8. The CDR3 consists of 15 residues. This CDR3 reads CASSHENRGPGELFF. CDR3 DNA: TGTGCCAGCAGCCATGAAAACAGGGGGCCCGGGGAGCTGTTTTTT.

The V and J genes are TRBV6-6 and TRBJ1-4, with 9 bases identical to TRBD1. Trimming took 6 bases from V and 8 from J; bases not matched to a gene: 7. The CDR3 totals 14 residues. Germline-derived CDR1 and CDR2 are MNHNY and SVGAGI (reference sequence). For the CDR3, the DNA is TGTGCCAGCAGCCGAACAGGGGGCGAGGAAAAACTGTTTTTT. It encodes CASSRTGGEEKLFF.

The V call is TRBV14, the J call TRBJ2-5; TRBD1 aligns across 8 bases. The CDR3 loop spans 14 amino acids. CDR1 and CDR2 from the germline V gene are SGHDN and FVKESK. The V segment lost 4 bases and the J segment 6 bases; nucleotides outside the gene matches: 7. CDR3 loop: CASSLLGQGKTQYF. The CDR3, as DNA: TGTGCCAGCAGCCTACTAGGACAGGGAAAGACCCAGTACTTC.

By its share, this clone is medium-sized (0.01 to 0.1%). The chain couples TRBV2 to TRBJ2-7; D is perhaps TRBD2 (5 bases). In germline, CDR1 is SNHLY, CDR2 FYNNEI. CDR3 length equals 13 residues. Trimming cost V 7 bases and J 1 base, with 11 bases left between them. In DNA form, the CDR3 reads TGTGCCAGCATTCCGGAGGATTCCTACGAGCAGTACTTC. Its protein product is CASIPEDSYEQYF.

The V call is TRBV30, the J call TRBJ1-1; TRBD1 aligns across 8 bases. V shed 3 bases and J 3 bases; nucleotides not matched to a gene: 6. CDR3 length equals 14 residues. CDR1 and CDR2 from the germline V gene are GTSNPN and SVGIG (reference sequence). The CDR3 here is CAWRSRGQYTEAFF. CDR3 sequence (DNA): TGTGCCTGGAGGAGCAGGGGGCAGTACACTGAAGCTTTCTTT. The full variable domain, with the rest looked up from reference TRBV30 and TRBJ1-1, is SQTIHQWPATLVQPVGSPLSLECTVEGTSNPNLYWYRQAAGRGLQLLFYSVGIGQISSEVPQNLSASRPQDRQFILSSKKLLLSDSGFYLCAWRSRGQYTEAFFGQGTRLTVV.

This clone has a single count. CDR3 residues: CAGGRRGNEQFF. Written as DNA, the CDR3 is TGCGCCGGGGGGCGAAGGGGCAATGAGCAGTTCTTC. The rearrangement joins TRBV29-1 to TRBJ2-1; possibly TRBD2 for D (7 bases). Germline V gene data show CDR1 as SQVTM and CDR2 as ANQGSEA. CDR3 size: 12 residues.

The CDR3 loop is CSVDEGRIWQADTQYF. The DNA of the CDR3 is TGCAGCGTTGATGAGGGCCGGATCTGGCAGGCAGATACGCAGTATTTT. The V and J genes are TRBV29-1 and TRBJ2-3; D is perhaps TRBD2 (5 bases). V dropped 3 bases and J dropped 4 bases, with 20 bases sitting between them. This CDR3 is 16 amino acids long. The germline gives CDR1 SQVTM, CDR2 ANQGSEA.

The chain links TRBV4-2 to TRBJ2-7; 9 bases fit TRBD1. From germline, CDR1 is LGHNA and CDR2 YNFKEQ. This CDR3 region has 15 residues. The junction had 4 bases not matched to a gene; V was cut back by 0 bases and J by 4 bases. The CDR3 DNA reads TGTGCCAGCAGCCAAGAGTCCGGGACAGGGTACGAGCAGTACTTC. Protein product: CASSQESGTGYEQYF.

V and J are TRBV7-9 and TRBJ1-5, with D possibly matching TRBD1 (6 bases). Germline CDR1 reads SEHNR; CDR2 reads FQNEAQ (reference sequence). The CDR3 spans 14 residues. V lost 3 bases to trimming and J lost 5 bases, with 11 bases between them. The chain's CDR3 is CASSLGGLHQPQHF. DNA for the CDR3: TGTGCCAGCAGCTTGGGGGGGCTTCATCAGCCCCAGCATTTT. The complete variable domain, with remaining parts taken from reference TRBV7-9 and TRBJ1-5, reads DTGVSQNPRHKITKRGQNVTFRCDPISEHNRLYWYRQTLGQGPEFLTYFQNEAQLEKSRLLSDRFSAERPKGSFSTLEIQRTEQGDSAMYLCASSLGGLHQPQHFGDGTRLSIL.

CDR3 residues: CASSFSGENTEAFF. The CDR3 coding sequence is TGTGCCAGCAGCTTCTCCGGGGAGAACACTGAAGCTTTCTTT. The V call is TRBV7-2, the J call TRBJ1-1; no firm D call. V shed 3 bases and J shed 1 base, with 9 bases lying between them. Germline V gene sequence: CDR1 SGHTA, CDR2 FQGNSA. This CDR3 contains 14 residues.

As concerns this clone: Other DNA sequences from this sample encode an identical CDR3 as well. The chain links TRBV27 to TRBJ1-5; D is undetermined. The CDR3 totals 13 residues. Between the trimmed V and J ends, which lost 3 bases and 6 bases, there was a span of 9 bases. Germline V lookup: CDR1 MNHEY, CDR2 SMNVEV (reference sequence). CDR3 nucleotides: TGTGCCAGCAGTTTTCGAGGTCGTCAGCCCCAGCATTTT. Translated: CASSFRGRQPQHF.

The V call is TRBV4-2, the J call TRBJ2-7; 7 nucleotides agree with TRBD2. Germline V gives CDR1 LGHNA, CDR2 YNFKEQ. The CDR3 is made up of 16 amino acids. The trim removed 1 base at V and 6 bases at J, leaving 12 bases unmatched. CDR3 DNA sequence: TGTGCCAGCAGCCAAGCCGAGAGCGGGGCCCCCGGCGAGCAGTACTTC. Translated: CASSQAESGAPGEQYF.

The sample holds one count of this clone. V gene TRBV30 combines with J gene TRBJ2-7; no firm D call. CDR3 size: 14 residues. Germline assignment: CDR1 GTSNPN and CDR2 SVGIG (reference sequence). The V and J ends lost 0 bases and 6 bases respectively, with 15 bases between them. The CDR3 loop reads CAWSVSRLSLEQYF. In DNA form, the CDR3 reads TGTGCCTGGAGTGTATCGCGCCTGTCTCTCGAGCAGTACTTC.

This chain joins TRBV11-3 and TRBJ2-5; possible D gene TRBD1, 6 bases. The CDR3 runs to 15 residues. Germline V gives CDR1 SGHNT, CDR2 YENEEA. The V end lost 3 bases, the J end lost 7 bases, and 18 bases lay between the germline ends. The CDR3 region has the DNA TGTGCCAGCAGCTTTGGTAGGGGGAACGAGGTGACCCAGTACTTC. It codes for CASSFGRGNEVTQYF.

This rearrangement joins TRBV5-1 to TRBJ2-7, with 7 nucleotides matching TRBD2. Germline loops: CDR1 SGHRS, CDR2 YFSETQ. The V segment lost 1 base and the J segment 2 bases; nucleotides outside the gene matches: 0. The CDR3 length is 13 residues. The CDR3 loop is CASSLRGAYEQYF. The CDR3 nucleotides are TGCGCCAGCAGCTTGCGGGGGGCCTACGAGCAGTACTTC.

Only a few counts were recorded for this clone. The chain recombines TRBV6-5 with TRBJ1-6, with D perhaps matching TRBD1 (5 bases). The CDR3 has 13 residues. V shed 8 bases and J shed 13 bases, with 18 bases lying between them. Germline CDR1 reads MNHEY; CDR2 reads SVGAGI. CDR3 sequence: CASVAGTGSPLHF. The CDR3 DNA follows: TGTGCCAGCGTGGCCGGAACAGGTTCGCCCCTCCACTTT.

CDR3 DNA sequence: TGTGCCAGCAGCCCCCAAGCTAGCGGGGGGGCATATACGCAGTATTTT. This encodes CASSPQASGGAYTQYF. The chain couples TRBV7-2 to TRBJ2-3; 12 bases line up with TRBD2. The CDR3 has 16 amino acids. V shed 5 bases and J 7 bases; nucleotides not matched to a gene: 10. Per the germline V gene, CDR1 is SGHTA and CDR2 is FQGNSA.

V and J are TRBV7-2 and TRBJ2-5, with 9 bases identical to TRBD2. The CDR3 has 15 residues. Germline V gene data show CDR1 as SGHTA and CDR2 as FQGNSA. The trim removed 3 bases at V and 5 bases at J, leaving 7 bases unmatched. The chain's CDR3 is CASSFAGGSRETQYF. CDR3 DNA sequence: TGTGCCAGCAGCTTCGCGGGGGGGTCCCGGGAGACCCAGTACTTC.